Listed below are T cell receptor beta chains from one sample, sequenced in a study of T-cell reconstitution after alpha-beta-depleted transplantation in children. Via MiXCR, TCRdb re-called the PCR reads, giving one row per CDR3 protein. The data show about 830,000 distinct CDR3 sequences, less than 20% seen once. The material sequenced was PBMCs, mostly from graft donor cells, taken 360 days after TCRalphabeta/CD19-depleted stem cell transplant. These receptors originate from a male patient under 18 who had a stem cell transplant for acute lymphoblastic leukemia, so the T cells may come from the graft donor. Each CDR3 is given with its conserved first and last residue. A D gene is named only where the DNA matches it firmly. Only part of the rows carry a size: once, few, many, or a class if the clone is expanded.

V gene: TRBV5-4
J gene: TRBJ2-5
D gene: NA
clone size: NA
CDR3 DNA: TGTGCCAGCAACTCCGCCGGCGGGAAGGATGGAGAGACCCAGTACTTC
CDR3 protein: CASNSAGGKDGETQYF

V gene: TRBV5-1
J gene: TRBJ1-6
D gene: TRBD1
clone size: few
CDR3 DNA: TGCGCCAGCAGCTTTGGGGACAGGGGGGATTCACCCCTCCACTTT
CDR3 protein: CASSFGDRGDSPLHF

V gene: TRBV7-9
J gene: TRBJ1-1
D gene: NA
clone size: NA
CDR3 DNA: TGTGCCAGCAGCTCTGCGGGGAACACTGAAGCTTTCTTT
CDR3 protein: CASSSAGNTEAFF

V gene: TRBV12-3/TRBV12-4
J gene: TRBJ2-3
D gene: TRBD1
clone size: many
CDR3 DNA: TGTGCCAGCAGTTTTACAGGGGGTACAGATACGCAGTATTTT
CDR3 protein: CASSFTGGTDTQYF

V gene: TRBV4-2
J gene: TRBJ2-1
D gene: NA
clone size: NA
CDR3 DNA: TGTGCCAGCAGCCAAGAAGAGGGACATCTCTACAATGAGCAGTTCTTC
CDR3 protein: CASSQEEGHLYNEQFF

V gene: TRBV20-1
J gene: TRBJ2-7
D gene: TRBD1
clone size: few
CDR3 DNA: TGCAGTGCTAGAGATCTCCGGACAGGGGGCGGCGAGCAGTACTTC
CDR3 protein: CSARDLRTGGGEQYF

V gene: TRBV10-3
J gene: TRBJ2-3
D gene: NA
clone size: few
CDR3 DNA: TGTGCCATCAGTGGTCCAGGTTCTGCAGATACGCAGTATTTT
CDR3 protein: CAISGPGSADTQYF

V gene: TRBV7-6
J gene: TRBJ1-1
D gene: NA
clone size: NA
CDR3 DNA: TGTGCCAGCAGCCGTTCCGTAGGGGGGACTGAAGCTTTCTTT
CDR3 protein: CASSRSVGGTEAFF

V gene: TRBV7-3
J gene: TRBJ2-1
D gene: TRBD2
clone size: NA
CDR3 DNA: TGTGCCAGCAGCTTAACGCGGGCACTAGCGGGCTACAATGAGCAGTTCTTC
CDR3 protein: CASSLTRALAGYNEQFF

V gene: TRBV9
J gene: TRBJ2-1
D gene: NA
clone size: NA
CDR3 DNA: TGTGCCAGCAGCCCTTCACCAGGAAACTACAATGAGCAGTTCTTC
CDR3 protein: CASSPSPGNYNEQFF

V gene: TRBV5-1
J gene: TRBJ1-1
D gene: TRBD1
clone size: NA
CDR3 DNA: TGCGCCAGCAGCTTGGCCAGGGGGCCCTACACTGAAGCTTTCTTT
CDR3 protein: CASSLARGPYTEAFF

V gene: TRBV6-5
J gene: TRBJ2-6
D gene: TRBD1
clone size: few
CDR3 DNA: TGTGCCAGCAGTTTCGACTGGGACAGAGAATCTGGGGCCAACGTCCTGACTTTC
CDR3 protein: CASSFDWDRESGANVLTF

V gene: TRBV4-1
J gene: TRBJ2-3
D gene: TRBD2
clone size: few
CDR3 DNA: TGCGCCAGCAGCCAAGAACTGGTCTTGGCTAGCGGGTTTACAGATACGCAGTATTTT
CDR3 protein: CASSQELVLASGFTDTQYF